Given below is one TCR beta chain in context. Its antigen is not identified. The sample originates from a study of cytomegalovirus exposure and HLA in healthy donors. Points from the study as a whole: The productive fraction for most TCR beta V segments was about 87% or about 30% in an earlier analysis. Common viral pathogens were later found to be apparently linked to several of the most significant clusters.

After removal of 7 bases from V and 7 bases from J, the junction contained 7 bases not matched to a gene. This CDR3 comprises 13 residues. Germline V gene data show CDR1 as SNHLY and CDR2 as FYNNEI. Both 60 Vbeta primers and 13 Jbeta primers went into the PCR. Using immunoSEQ multiplex PCR, the repertoire was profiled, and TCRdb retains in-frame clones only, with some absent. The sample carries some 170,000 clones, about 69% recorded once. The chain is built from TRBV2 and TRBJ1-2, with 9 bases that match TRBD1. This receptor was taken from a human donor in good health. The source material was PBMCs. The CDR3 reads CASTLNRGLGYTF. Written as DNA, the CDR3 is TGTGCCAGCACGCTAAACAGGGGGCTTGGCTACACCTTC.